A selection of T cell receptor beta chains follows, all from one sample in a study of CD8+ T cells in alopecia areata. Data came from immunoSEQ multiplex PCR; TCRdb stores just in-frame clones and leaves some out. The sample carries 120,000 or so clones, about 59% recorded once. This material consisted of CD4+ T cells sorted from blood, taken at week 4, from a patient treated with tofacitinib. The receptors come from a human donor with alopecia areata. Both conserved end residues are trimmed from each CDR3.

TRBV5-1	TRBJ1-1	ASSLGQAAEAF
TRBV30	TRBJ2-1	AWSGSTSGRAANEQF
TRBV30	TRBJ2-5	AWSVGWVATQY
TRBV7-9	TRBJ1-1	ASSSDREAF
TRBV7-9	TRBJ1-1	ASSFRTGANTEAF
TRBV2	TRBJ2-5	ASIEGAKETQY
TRBV6-6	TRBJ1-2	ASSYSTRATLYGYT
TRBV7-9	TRBJ1-4	ASSLRGLGEKLF
TRBV29-1	TRBJ1-1	SVGAMAEAF
TRBV2	TRBJ2-3	ASTRQGTDTQY
TRBV28	TRBJ2-7	ASLGTSGSSEQY
TRBV6-6	TRBJ1-1	ASSYSTQREAF
TRBV7-3	TRBJ2-1	ASSQQGYNEQF
TRBV15	TRBJ2-3	ATSRELTSITQY
TRBV5-4	TRBJ2-5	ASSLERAGGEETQY
TRBV29-1	TRBJ1-5	SVATGAGSNQPQH
TRBV10-3	TRBJ2-3	AISESRGQGATDTQY
TRBV29-1	TRBJ2-1	SDRVGGSYNEQF
TRBV28	TRBJ2-7	ASSLGNEQY
TRBV29-1	TRBJ1-2	SVEDRAGNYGYT
TRBV9	TRBJ2-7	ASSVGQAATYEQY
TRBV11-1	TRBJ2-3	ASSSGQGVVTDTQY
TRBV4-3	TRBJ2-3	ASSQEITATDTQY
TRBV7-2	TRBJ2-7	ASSLRVYEQY
TRBV7-3	TRBJ2-5	ASSTGRIGETQY
TRBV29-1	TRBJ2-5	SVEVQGRGETQY
TRBV30	TRBJ2-3	AWTKGTLSSTDTQY
TRBV7-8	TRBJ2-6	ASSWRSSGANVLT
TRBV9	TRBJ1-1	ASSVELGTEAF
TRBV30	TRBJ2-5	AWMKGSRKTQY
TRBV5-4	TRBJ2-1	ASSLAGLENNEQF
TRBV7-9	TRBJ2-7	ASSLEGGSYEQY
TRBV10-2	TRBJ2-1	ASSESRTASYNEQF
TRBV4-2	TRBJ2-1	ASSPRLAGRYNEQF
TRBV14	TRBJ2-5	ASSQEPRETQY
TRBV10-3	TRBJ2-1	AISDLAGPTDEQF
TRBV6-5	TRBJ2-1	ASRTTGGSYNEQF
TRBV30	TRBJ2-1	AWSNYNEQF
TRBV2	TRBJ1-1	ASSADRGEAF
TRBV7-2	TRBJ1-2	ASSLQYGAGYT
TRBV4-1	TRBJ2-5	ASSQVQGAEETQY
TRBV7-2	TRBJ2-5	ASSLGDRGETQY
TRBV28	TRBJ2-5	ASRGMRDQETQY
TRBV28	TRBJ1-4	ASSPLGGKLF
TRBV10-3	TRBJ2-3	AISESNDGSDTQY
TRBV29-1	TRBJ2-5	SVPTLSDRWETQY
TRBV29-1	TRBJ2-7	SVVPGPPSYEQY
TRBV4-1	TRBJ2-5	ASSQDSERGGPETQY
TRBV4-2	TRBJ2-5	ASSSELAGGQEETQY
TRBV19	TRBJ1-3	ASSIGGNSGNTIY
TRBV7-2	TRBJ2-5	ASSRTRERKTQY
TRBV29-1	TRBJ2-7	SVKTETYEQY
TRBV29-1	TRBJ1-3	SVAQGAGNTIY
TRBV15	TRBJ2-7	ATSRKGYEQY
TRBV19	TRBJ1-2	ASSIERVGGYT